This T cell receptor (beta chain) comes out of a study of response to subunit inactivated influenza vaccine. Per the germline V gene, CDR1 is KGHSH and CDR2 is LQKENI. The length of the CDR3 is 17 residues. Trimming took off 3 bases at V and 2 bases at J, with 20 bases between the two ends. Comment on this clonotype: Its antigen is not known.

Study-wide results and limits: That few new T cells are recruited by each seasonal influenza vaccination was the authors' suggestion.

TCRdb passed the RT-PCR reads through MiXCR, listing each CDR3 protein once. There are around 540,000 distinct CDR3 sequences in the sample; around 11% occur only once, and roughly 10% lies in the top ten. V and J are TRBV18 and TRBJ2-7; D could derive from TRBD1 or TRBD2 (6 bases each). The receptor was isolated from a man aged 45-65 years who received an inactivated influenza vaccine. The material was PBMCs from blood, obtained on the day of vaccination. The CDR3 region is CASSPSEGVLFTYEQYF. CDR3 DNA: TGTGCCAGCTCACCCTCGGAGGGGGTACTTTTCACCTACGAGCAGTACTTC. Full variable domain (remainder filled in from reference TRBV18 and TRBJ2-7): NAGVMQNPRHLVRRRGQEARLRCSPMKGHSHVYWYRQLPEEGLKFMVYLQKENIIDESGMPKERFSAEFPKEGPSILRIQQVVRGDSAAYFCASSPSEGVLFTYEQYFGPGTRLTVT.